This T cell receptor (beta chain) was captured by sequencing in a study of cytomegalovirus exposure and HLA in healthy donors. Study observations and caveats: Accounts indicate the classifier identified cytomegalovirus status with strong specificity and sensitivity.

The CDR3 length is 16 residues. The germline V gene encodes CDR1 MGHRA and CDR2 YSYEKL. Trimming left V 2 bases short and J 6 bases short, with 20 bases between. Regarding this clone: Its antigen is currently unknown.

This table comes from immunoSEQ multiplex PCR, and its TCRdb copy is limited to in-frame clones, with some not included. The sample has around 220,000 clones; 75% to 90% are singletons. The specimen was PBMCs. The receptor was isolated from a woman aged 25 to 39 in good health and CMV-seropositive. The V and J genes are TRBV4-1 and TRBJ2-7; possible D gene TRBD2, 7 bases. The CDR3 spells CASSQKAPSGGGEQYF. CDR3 DNA sequence: TGCGCCAGCAGCCAAAAAGCTCCTAGCGGAGGGGGCGAGCAGTACTTC.